This TCR beta chain appears in the sequencing data of a study of CD8+ T cells in alopecia areata (dated by TCRdb to 2017 to 2018). About the study as a whole: To study T cell clonal expansion in alopecia areata, the researchers applied high-throughput TCRbeta sequencing to both the C3H/HeJ mouse model and human patients. Amplification of TCRbeta CDR3 regions was done by immunoSEQ multiplex PCR using 35 Vbeta forward primers and 13 Jbeta reverse primers. Scalp clonality was compared across normal scalp (n=4), patchy alopecia areata scalp (n=8), and alopecia totalis/universalis scalp (n=8). The RNA source kit depended on sample type: the PAXgene miRNA kit for fixed scalp, the miRNeasy kit for PBMCs, and the RNeasy kit for mouse skin. On the human side, TCRbeta sequencing was run on scalp tissue and on sorted CD4+ and CD8+ peripheral blood T cells from healthy controls and from alopecia areata patients with either patchy or totalis/universalis disease. On the study overall, not on this receptor specifically: Lesional scalp, especially in alopecia totalis/universalis, showed higher clonality and more expanded CD8+ clones than normal scalp, suggesting antigenic drive. Resident alphabeta T cells in normal human skin are also sequenced, complicating scalp TCR repertoire analysis, unlike mouse skin dominated by gammadelta T cells. Shared TCR sequences between patients were less evident than in mice, which may be partly attributable to HLA diversity in the patient population.

For roughly five biomarker-study patients, CD4+ cells were further sorted into CD25+CD127- cells. Peripheral blood and lesional scalp punch biopsies were obtained from patients with alopecia areata. PBMCs were isolated by density centrifugation and stained for CD3, CD4 and CD8, and CD4+ and CD8+ T cells were sorted on a FACSAria. Alopecia areata patients who were not treated were recruited through a multicenter biomarker study. Including the terminal cysteine and phenylalanine, the CDR3 comprises 14 residues. The read is trimmed to its CDR3 DNA, 42 bases read in frame from base 1. At the junction V is shortened by 1 base and J by 7 bases, with 11 bases in between. Looking up the germline V gene yields CDR1 SGHVS and CDR2 FQNEAQ. Libraries came from the immunoSEQ multiplex PCR assay. RNA was extracted from all samples and reverse transcribed into cDNA as template for TCR sequencing. SuperScript III was used for first-strand cDNA synthesis, primed with a 2:1 mix of oligo-dT and random hexamers. Amplification bias was assessed with a synthetic immune receptor repertoire, and residual bias was removed computationally. The original pipeline was this. Raw reads were preprocessed for error removal, and CDR3 was defined according to IMGT conventions as running from the conserved cysteine to phenylalanine. To get clonality, Shannon entropy was normalized by log2 of the number of productive unique TCRs and the result was subtracted from 1. Whether scalp clones were CD4 or CD8 was inferred by matching scalp TCRbeta sequences against CD4 and CD8 repertoires sorted from blood. TCRdb's version of the immuneACCESS table is confined to in-frame rearrangements and falls short of the full clone set. An unresolved V gene accounts for under half of the shortfall where checked; the remainder is of unknown origin. V and J calls and clone size are given by that table; D and trimming were obtained from the DNA. Counted in this sample were about 37,000 clones; approximately 54% of them appeared once. The ten top clones hold roughly 1.8% of the sample.

Turning to this clone: No cognate antigen has been identified for it. Within one base of it there is no much larger clone, and no base qualities were kept.

Sequencing was done on a sample of CD4+ Tregs sorted from blood. The sequence was collected from a human donor with alopecia areata. The chain couples TRBV7-8 to TRBJ1-5, with an unclear D gene assignment. At the DNA level, the sequence is TGTGCCAGCAGCTTAGTGGCAAGGGAACAGCCCCAGCATTTT. This yields the protein CASSLVAREQPQHF.